Listed below are T cell receptor beta chains from one sample, sequenced in a study of blood T cell repertoires in COVID-19. Produced via immunoSEQ multiplex PCR; TCRdb's table is partial and in-frame only. The sample gives a few hundred thousand clones, just over 85% of which show up once; 2.5% to 3.5% is in the top ten. The sequencing input was peripheral blood. The receptors derive from a woman aged 25-40 years with active or convalescent COVID-19. Both conserved end residues are part of each CDR3. The D gene is left open where the match is weak. Expanded clones are given a class, and other clones once, few, many or no size at all.

abundance	len	j_gene	d_gene	v_gene	CDR3nt	CDR3aa
-	12	TRBJ2-5	TRBD1	TRBV29-1	TGCAGCGTTCGGACAGGGGGCGAGACCCAGTACTTC	CSVRTGGETQYF
-	16	TRBJ2-5	-	TRBV28	TGTGCCAGCAGTCATCTTATAACAGGGTTCCAAGAGACCCAGTACTTC	CASSHLITGFQETQYF
-	15	TRBJ1-4	TRBD1	TRBV9	TGTGCCAGCAGCGTAGCGACAGGGACTAATGAAAAACTGTTTTTT	CASSVATGTNEKLFF
-	18	TRBJ1-2	TRBD1	TRBV6-2/TRBV6-3	TGTGCCAGCAGTTACTCATGGGACAGGGTGAATTCAAACTATGGCTACACCTTC	CASSYSWDRVNSNYGYTF
-	12	TRBJ1-2	-	TRBV7-3	TGTGCCCCAGTGGCACTCTACAGGGGCTACACCTTC	CAPVALYRGYTF
-	13	TRBJ2-7	-	TRBV5-1	TGCGCCAGCAGCGTGGTTAGTCCCGGGGAGCAGTACTTC	CASSVVSPGEQYF
-	16	TRBJ2-5	-	TRBV5-8	TGTGCCAGCAGCCTCGCGGCGGGTAGAATCCAAGAGACCCAGTACTTC	CASSLAAGRIQETQYF
few	15	TRBJ1-1	TRBD1	TRBV5-6	TGTGCCAGCAGCAATCCTACAGGGGGTAGGACTGAAGCTTTCTTT	CASSNPTGGRTEAFF
-	14	TRBJ1-1	-	TRBV5-1	TGCGCCAGCAGCTCCTCTTGGGGGGGCACTGAAGCTTTCTTT	CASSSSWGGTEAFF
-	15	TRBJ1-5	TRBD1	TRBV6-6	TGTGCCAGCAGTTCTACAGGGGGCGCGAATCAGCCCCAGCATTTT	CASSSTGGANQPQHF
-	14	TRBJ2-5	TRBD2	TRBV9	TGTGCCAGCAGCGCGGGGGGGGTCCAAGAGACCCAGTACTTC	CASSAGGVQETQYF
-	20	TRBJ2-6	TRBD2	TRBV4-3	TGCGCCAGCAGCCAAGAACTACTAGCGGGGGGACTCTCTGGGGCCAACGTCCTGACTTTC	CASSQELLAGGLSGANVLTF
-	11	TRBJ2-5	-	TRBV6-1	TGTGCCAGCAGTGATGGACAGCCCCAGTACTTC	CASSDGQPQYF
-	14	TRBJ1-5	TRBD1	TRBV27	TGTGCCAGCAGGCGACAGGGGGTTGATCAGCCCCAGCATTTT	CASRRQGVDQPQHF
-	15	TRBJ1-2	-	TRBV2	TGTGCCAGCAGTGAAGCGCCCCCAGGGATCGGTGGCTACACCTTC	CASSEAPPGIGGYTF
-	18	TRBJ1-1	-	TRBV21-1	TGTGCCAGCAGCAATAATCCCCGAGAGGGCTTCAGGAACACTGAAGCTTTCTTT	CASSNNPREGFRNTEAFF
-	15	TRBJ2-7	-	TRBV5-6	TGTGCCAGCAGCTTGGTATCGTCCGGGTTGGACGAGCAGTACTTC	CASSLVSSGLDEQYF
-	17	TRBJ2-3	TRBD2	TRBV18	TGTGCCAGCTCACCGCTAGCGGGGGGTCTTAGCACAGATACGCAGTATTTT	CASSPLAGGLSTDTQYF
-	15	TRBJ2-1	TRBD2	TRBV9	TGTGCCAGCAGCGTTACGAGCGGGGGTTACAATGAGCAGTTCTTC	CASSVTSGGYNEQFF
-	14	TRBJ1-1	-	TRBV7-3	TGTGCCAGCAGCTTGAGCGACTTCGGCACTGAAGCTTTCTTT	CASSLSDFGTEAFF
-	16	TRBJ2-7	TRBD2	TRBV7-9	TGTGCCAGCACCCCCGGGGGGGCAGGGAAAGGGTGGAAGCAGTACTTC	CASTPGGAGKGWKQYF
-	14	TRBJ1-2	-	TRBV5-6	TGTGCCAGCAGCTTTCTCAGGGGCCAGTATGGCTACACCTTC	CASSFLRGQYGYTF
-	17	TRBJ2-1	TRBD2	TRBV27	TGTGCCAGCAGTTTAACGGCGGGGGGGCACGTCGCCGATGAGCAGTTCTTC	CASSLTAGGHVADEQFF
-	16	TRBJ1-1	TRBD1	TRBV5-1	TGCGCCAGCAGTAGGGGGACAGGGGGCCTGAACACTGAAGCTTTCTTT	CASSRGTGGLNTEAFF
-	16	TRBJ1-2	TRBD1	TRBV5-1	TGCGCCAGCAGCCCGACCCCGGGACAGGGAAACTATGGCTACACCTTC	CASSPTPGQGNYGYTF
-	15	TRBJ1-1	-	TRBV3-1/TRBV3-2	TGTGCCAGCAGCCCAATTTGGAGTCTAAACACTGAAGCTTTCTTT	CASSPIWSLNTEAFF
-	16	TRBJ2-5	TRBD2	TRBV9	TGTGCCAGCAGCCCTGGACTAGCGGGGGAGGGGGAGACCCAGTACTTC	CASSPGLAGEGETQYF
-	16	TRBJ1-5	TRBD1	TRBV5-8	TGTGCCAGCAGCCCGCGCTGGGACAGCGGCAATCAGCCCCAGCATTTT	CASSPRWDSGNQPQHF
-	13	TRBJ1-2	-	TRBV20-1	TGCAGTGCTAGTCGGGGACAAAACTATGGCTACACCTTC	CSASRGQNYGYTF
-	15	TRBJ2-1	TRBD2	TRBV2	TGTGCCAGCAGGGACTGGACTAGCGCCGGTGGGGAGCAGTTCTTC	CASRDWTSAGGEQFF
few	16	TRBJ1-4	-	TRBV15	TGTGCCACCAGCACTTTTAAAGTGGGGCTTAAGGAAAAACTGTTTTTT	CATSTFKVGLKEKLFF
-	17	TRBJ1-3	-	TRBV4-1	TGCGCCAGCAGCCAAGACCCGATGTGGGGAGGCGGAAACACCATATATTTT	CASSQDPMWGGGNTIYF
-	16	TRBJ2-7	TRBD1	TRBV5-4	TGTGCCAGCAGCTCGCCGGACAGGGGGTTCTCCTACGAGCAGTACTTC	CASSSPDRGFSYEQYF
-	13	TRBJ1-5	TRBD1	TRBV5-4	TGTGCCAGCAGCCTAGACAGGGACCAGCCCCAGCATTTT	CASSLDRDQPQHF
-	16	TRBJ2-2	TRBD1	TRBV28	TGTGCCAGCAGTAAAATGGGACAGGGGTACACCGGGGAGCTGTTTTTT	CASSKMGQGYTGELFF
-	16	TRBJ1-4	-	TRBV5-1	TGCGCCAGCAGCCATCAGTACCGGGAGATTAATGAAAAACTGTTTTTT	CASSHQYREINEKLFF
-	16	TRBJ2-1	-	TRBV7-8	TGTGCCAGCAGCTTACGTCCAGGGGCTCCAATATATGAGCAGTTCTTC	CASSLRPGAPIYEQFF
-	16	TRBJ1-1	-	TRBV7-9	TGTGCCAGCAGCTTAGGGAGTGGGTCCGGGAACACTGAAGCTTTCTTT	CASSLGSGSGNTEAFF
-	15	TRBJ2-7	TRBD2	TRBV7-9	TGTGCCAGCAGCAGTTTAGCGGGGCGCCTCGGCGAGCAGTACTTC	CASSSLAGRLGEQYF
-	12	TRBJ2-1	-	TRBV27	TGTGCCAGCAGTCCTTCCCGCAATGAGCAGTTCTTC	CASSPSRNEQFF
-	14	TRBJ1-2	-	TRBV28	TGTGCCAGCAGTTTGGCAGGTGGGACTTATGGCTACACCTTC	CASSLAGGTYGYTF
-	18	TRBJ2-2	TRBD1	TRBV5-1	TGCGCCAGCAGCTGGGGACAGGTGGGTCGGTCCAACACCGGGGAGCTGTTTTTT	CASSWGQVGRSNTGELFF
-	14	TRBJ2-3	TRBD2	TRBV7-2	TGTGCCAGCAGCTTGAGTCTAGCGGGAGATACGCAGTATTTT	CASSLSLAGDTQYF
-	17	TRBJ2-3	-	TRBV4-2	TGTGCCAGCAGCCAAGAAACGGCGGGGGCGTACACAGATACGCAGTATTTT	CASSQETAGAYTDTQYF
few	16	TRBJ1-5	TRBD1	TRBV6-2/TRBV6-3	TGTGCCAGCAGTTTGCCCCAGGGGGGTAGCAATCAGCCCCAGCATTTT	CASSLPQGGSNQPQHF
-	13	TRBJ2-7	-	TRBV6-2/TRBV6-3	TGTGCCAGCAGTTACTTCACGGTTGGCGAGCAGTACTTC	CASSYFTVGEQYF
-	13	TRBJ1-5	TRBD1	TRBV29-1	TGCAGCGTTGGGGGACAGAGCAATCAGCCCCAGCATTTT	CSVGGQSNQPQHF
few	14	TRBJ1-2	-	TRBV6-2/TRBV6-3	TGTGCCAGCAGTTTTGTACTCGAGTACTATGGCTACACCTTC	CASSFVLEYYGYTF
-	14	TRBJ1-1	TRBD1	TRBV5-6	TGTGCCAGCAGCTTGGGGGGGACAGGGTCTGAAGCTTTCTTT	CASSLGGTGSEAFF
-	15	TRBJ2-2	TRBD1	TRBV7-7	TGTGCTAGCAGCCCCCCCGGGACAGGGGCCATTGAGCTGTTTTTT	CASSPPGTGAIELFF
-	13	TRBJ1-5	TRBD1	TRBV6-5	TGTGCCAGCAGGTCACAGGGGTCGACACCCCAGCATTTT	CASRSQGSTPQHF